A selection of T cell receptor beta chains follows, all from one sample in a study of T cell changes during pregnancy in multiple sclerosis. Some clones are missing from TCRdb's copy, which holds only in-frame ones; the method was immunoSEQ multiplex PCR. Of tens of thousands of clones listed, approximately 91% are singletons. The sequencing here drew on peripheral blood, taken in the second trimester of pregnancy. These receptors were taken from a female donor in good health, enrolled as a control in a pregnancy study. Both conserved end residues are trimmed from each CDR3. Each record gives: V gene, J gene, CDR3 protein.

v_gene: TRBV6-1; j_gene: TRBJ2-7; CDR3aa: ASSPDRMVEQY
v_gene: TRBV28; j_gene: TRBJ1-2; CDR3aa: ASTLKQGRGYT
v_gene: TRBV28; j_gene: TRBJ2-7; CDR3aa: ASRPGGSGRVEQY
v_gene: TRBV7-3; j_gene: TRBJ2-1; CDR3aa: ASSERPSDIVHNEQF
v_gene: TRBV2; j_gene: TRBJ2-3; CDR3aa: ASRGDSNTDTQY
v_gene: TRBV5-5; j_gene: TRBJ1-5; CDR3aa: ASSPYQGNQPQH
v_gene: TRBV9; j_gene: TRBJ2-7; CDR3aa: ASSGGLAGYEQY
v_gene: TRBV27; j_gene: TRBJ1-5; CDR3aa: ASSHLSPGAGSNQPQH
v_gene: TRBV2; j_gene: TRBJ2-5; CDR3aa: ASSPGHQETQY
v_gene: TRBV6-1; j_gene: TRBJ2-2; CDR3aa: ASCDRAVGELF
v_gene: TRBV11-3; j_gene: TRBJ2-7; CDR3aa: ASSLNSNSYEQY
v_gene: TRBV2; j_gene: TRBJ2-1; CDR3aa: ASSEARGANEQF
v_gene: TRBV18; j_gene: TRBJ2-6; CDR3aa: ASSPLGGGSSGANVLT
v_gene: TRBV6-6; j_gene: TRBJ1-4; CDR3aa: ASSYSRQGREKLF